This is a list of T cell receptor beta chains from one sample in a study of blood T cell repertoires in COVID-19. TCRdb keeps only in-frame clones here, not all; method: immunoSEQ multiplex PCR. In the table there are roughly 69,000 clones, over 60% of which are singletons. Sequencing was performed on peripheral blood. These receptors all stem from a human donor in a cohort sampled during active COVID-19. CDR3s include the opening cysteine and the closing phenylalanine or tryptophan. The D gene is left open where the match is weak. Clone size appears in some rows only: once, few, many, or a class for an expanded clone.

v_call: TRBV6-5
clone_size: .
j_call: TRBJ1-2
d_call: .
cdr3_aa: CASSYRQGGGYTF
cdr3_nt: TGTGCCAGCAGTTACAGGCAGGGAGGCGGCTACACCTTC

v_call: TRBV6-5
clone_size: medium-sized
j_call: TRBJ2-7
d_call: TRBD2
cdr3_aa: CASRRRGVLYEQYF
cdr3_nt: TGTGCCAGCAGACGGCGGGGGGTCCTCTACGAGCAGTACTTC

v_call: TRBV27
clone_size: .
j_call: TRBJ1-2
d_call: .
cdr3_aa: CASSLRQNYGYTF
cdr3_nt: TGTGCCAGCAGTTTAAGACAGAACTATGGCTACACCTTC

v_call: TRBV6-5
clone_size: .
j_call: TRBJ1-5
d_call: .
cdr3_aa: CASSSHGQPQHF
cdr3_nt: TGTGCCAGCAGTTCCCACGGTCAGCCCCAGCATTTT

v_call: TRBV6-2/TRBV6-3
clone_size: .
j_call: TRBJ2-6
d_call: TRBD2
cdr3_aa: CASSDASGGPSGANVLTF
cdr3_nt: TGTGCCAGCAGTGACGCTAGCGGGGGGCCCTCTGGGGCCAACGTCCTGACTTTC

v_call: TRBV20-1
clone_size: .
j_call: TRBJ2-1
d_call: .
cdr3_aa: CSARRDSTQFF
cdr3_nt: TGCAGTGCTAGACGGGACTCCACCCAGTTCTTC

v_call: TRBV3-1/TRBV3-2
clone_size: once
j_call: TRBJ2-2
d_call: TRBD2
cdr3_aa: CASSRGTSGGNTGELFF
cdr3_nt: TGTGCCAGCAGCCGAGGGACTAGCGGGGGGAACACCGGGGAGCTGTTTTTT

v_call: TRBV5-6
clone_size: few
j_call: TRBJ1-2
d_call: TRBD1
cdr3_aa: CASSFRQGINYGYTF
cdr3_nt: TGTGCCAGCAGCTTTCGACAGGGAATTAACTATGGCTACACCTTC

v_call: TRBV7-9
clone_size: .
j_call: TRBJ2-1
d_call: TRBD2
cdr3_aa: CASSSPTSGGPSYNEQFF
cdr3_nt: TGTGCCAGCAGCTCCCCGACTAGCGGGGGCCCCTCCTACAATGAGCAGTTCTTC

v_call: TRBV28
clone_size: .
j_call: TRBJ1-5
d_call: .
cdr3_aa: CASTTGNQPQHF
cdr3_nt: TGTGCCAGCACGACGGGGAATCAGCCCCAGCATTTT

v_call: TRBV5-1
clone_size: .
j_call: TRBJ1-1
d_call: .
cdr3_aa: CASSRDGGLNTEAFF
cdr3_nt: TGCGCCAGCAGCCGGGACGGGGGGCTGAACACTGAAGCTTTCTTT

v_call: TRBV7-6
clone_size: .
j_call: TRBJ2-5
d_call: TRBD2
cdr3_aa: CASSPRLAGGEETQYF
cdr3_nt: TGTGCCAGCAGCCCGCGACTAGCGGGGGGTGAAGAGACCCAGTACTTC

v_call: TRBV7-6
clone_size: .
j_call: TRBJ2-3
d_call: TRBD2
cdr3_aa: CASSSGGITDTQYF
cdr3_nt: TGTGCCAGCAGCTCGGGGGGAATCACAGATACGCAGTATTTT

v_call: TRBV4-2
clone_size: .
j_call: TRBJ1-3
d_call: .
cdr3_aa: CASSRRNRDGNTIYF
cdr3_nt: TGTGCCAGCAGCCGCAGAAACAGAGACGGAAACACCATATATTTT

v_call: TRBV7-2
clone_size: .
j_call: TRBJ1-2
d_call: .
cdr3_aa: CASSLAPGVGGYTF
cdr3_nt: TGTGCCAGCAGCTTAGCCCCGGGGGTGGGCGGCTACACCTTC

v_call: TRBV28
clone_size: .
j_call: TRBJ2-7
d_call: TRBD1
cdr3_aa: CASSFAQGANEQYF
cdr3_nt: TGTGCCAGCAGTTTCGCCCAGGGGGCAAACGAGCAGTACTTC